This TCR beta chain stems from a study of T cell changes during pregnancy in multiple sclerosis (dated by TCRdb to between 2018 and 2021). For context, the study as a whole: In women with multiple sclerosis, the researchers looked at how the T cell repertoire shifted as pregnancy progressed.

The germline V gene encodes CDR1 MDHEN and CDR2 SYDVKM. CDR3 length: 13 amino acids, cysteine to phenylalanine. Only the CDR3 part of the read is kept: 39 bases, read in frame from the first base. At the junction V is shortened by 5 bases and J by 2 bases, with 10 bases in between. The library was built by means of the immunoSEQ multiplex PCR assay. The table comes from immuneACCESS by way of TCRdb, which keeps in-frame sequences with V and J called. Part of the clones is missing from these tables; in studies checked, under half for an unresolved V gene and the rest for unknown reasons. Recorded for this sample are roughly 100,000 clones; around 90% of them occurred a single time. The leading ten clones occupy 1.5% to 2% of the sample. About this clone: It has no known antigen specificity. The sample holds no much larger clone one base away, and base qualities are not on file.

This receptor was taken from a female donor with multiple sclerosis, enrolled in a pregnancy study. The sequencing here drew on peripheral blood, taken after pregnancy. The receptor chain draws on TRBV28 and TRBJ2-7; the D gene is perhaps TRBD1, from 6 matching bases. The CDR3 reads CASSQDSTYEQYF. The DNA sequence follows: TGTGCCAGCAGTCAGGACAGTACCTACGAGCAGTACTTC.